The 16 T cell receptor beta chains listed next were all sequenced from one sample in a study of T cell repertoires in cytomegalovirus infection. These receptors' targets are unknown. TCRdb independently ran MiXCR on the reads; one entry per CDR3 protein. There are 400,000 to 600,000 distinct CDR3 sequences in the sample; about two fifths occur only once, and approximately 40% lies in the top ten. The sequenced sample was cultured PBMCs, obtained from culture after CMV antigen stimulation. These receptors originate from a human donor in good health (CMV status not recorded). Some clones in this sample may be carry-over from other donors' samples.

This chain joins TRBV4-3 and TRBJ2-7; 8 bases line up with TRBD1. J gave up 3 bases and V 2 bases, and 9 bases lay outside the gene matches. Germline assignment: CDR1 LGHNA and CDR2 YSLEER. The CDR3 is 16 residues long. CDR3 nucleotides: TGCGCCAGCAGCCAAAACCCGGGACAGGTCCTCTACGAGCAGTACTTC. It specifies CASSQNPGQVLYEQYF.

The J gene is TRBJ2-2, the V gene TRBV7-2; tentatively, D is TRBD2 (6 bases). CDR3 length: 17 amino acids. The V gene's germline CDR1 is SGHTA and CDR2 FQGNSA. Trimming removed 0 bases at V and 4 bases at J, with 15 bases between. The chain's CDR3 is CASSLARSLATTGELFF. DNA for the CDR3: TGTGCCAGCAGCTTAGCGAGGTCCCTAGCGACCACCGGGGAGCTGTTTTTT.

The chain has TRBV7-2 and TRBJ2-5; maybe TRBD1 (6 bases). CDR3 length: 13 amino acids. Trimming left V 5 bases short and J 5 bases short, with 12 bases between. CDR1 and CDR2 from the germline V gene are SGHTA and FQGNSA. The CDR3 region has the DNA TGTGCCAGCAGCAAAACAGGGTCCGAGACCCAGTACTTC. Translation: CASSKTGSETQYF.

The chain recombines TRBV7-6 with TRBJ1-2; TRBD1 agrees at 7 bases. V trimming: 1 base; J trimming: 4 bases; junction bases outside the gene matches: 6. The CDR3 covers 15 residues. Germline V gene lookup returns CDR1 SGHVS and CDR2 FNYEAQ. The CDR3 spells CASSLVGDRAYGYTF. As DNA, the CDR3 is TGTGCCAGCAGCTTAGTCGGAGACAGGGCCTATGGCTACACCTTC.

This rearrangement joins TRBV28 to TRBJ2-3, with 9 positions matching TRBD2. The CDR3 is made up of 20 amino acids. Per germline, CDR1 MDHEN and CDR2 SYDVKM. V was clipped by 6 bases and J by 2 bases; unmatched bases: 21. The CDR3 spells CASSSHNSGSPFIFTDTQYF. The CDR3 DNA sequence: TGTGCCAGCAGCTCTCATAATAGCGGGAGCCCATTTATTTTCACAGATACGCAGTATTTT.

This chain uses TRBV5-1 with TRBJ2-7, with 7 nucleotides matching TRBD2. CDR3 length: 17 amino acids. CDR1 SGHRS and CDR2 YFSETQ come from the germline V gene. V lost 4 bases to trimming and J lost 1 base; unmatched junction nucleotides: 14. The CDR3 is CASSLTTVGRGSYEQYF. CDR3 nucleotide sequence: TGCGCCAGCAGCCTAACCACCGTTGGGAGGGGTTCCTACGAGCAGTACTTC.

This rearrangement joins TRBV6-2 or TRBV6-3 to TRBJ2-5; possible D gene TRBD2, 6 bases. CDR1 is MNHEY, CDR2 SVGEGT, per germline. V lost 2 bases and J 0 bases, leaving 16 bases between the germline ends. The CDR3 consists of 17 residues. CDR3 sequence (DNA): TGTGCCAGCAGTTACCCTGATCCGGGGGTCGACCAAGAGACCCAGTACTTC. Amino acids: CASSYPDPGVDQETQYF.

This clonotype was counted a few times. This chain uses TRBV7-9 with TRBJ2-7; tentatively, D is TRBD1 or TRBD2 (6 bases each). This CDR3 spans 15 amino acids. Germline CDR1 SEHNR, CDR2 FQNEAQ (reference sequence). Between the trimmed V and J ends, which lost 4 bases and 0 bases, there was a span of 13 bases. CDR3: CASSSGDTSSYEQYF. In DNA, the CDR3 is TGTGCCAGCAGCTCGGGGGACACCAGCTCCTACGAGCAGTACTTC.

The chain combines TRBV20-1 with TRBJ2-3; 11 positions agree with TRBD2. The CDR3 extends over 14 amino acids. Germline-derived CDR1 and CDR2 are DFQATT and SNEGSKA (reference sequence). V lost 4 bases and J lost 3; bases outside the gene matches: 3. The CDR3 loop is CSAKTSGATDTQYF. The DNA of the CDR3 is TGCAGTGCTAAGACTAGCGGGGCTACAGATACGCAGTATTTT.

This chain uses TRBV6-1 with TRBJ1-4; TRBD1 is a possible D gene (5 bases). CDR1 and CDR2 from the germline V gene are MNHNS and SASEGT. The CDR3 totals 19 residues. The V gene lost 1 base and the J gene lost 2 bases, with 20 bases spanning the gap. The CDR3 nucleotides are TGTGCCAGCAGTGAAGAGGGGAGACACAAAATGGGTACTAATGAAAAACTGTTTTTT. Translated: CASSEEGRHKMGTNEKLFF.

This sequence joins TRBV7-6 and TRBJ2-2; tentative D call: TRBD1 (5 bases). CDR1 SGHVS and CDR2 FNYEAQ come from the germline V gene. V lost 2 bases, J lost 7 bases, and 8 bases lay in between. The CDR3 spans 13 residues. The DNA of the CDR3 is TGTGCCAGCAGCTTAAAGGGGTTCGGGGAGCTGTTTTTT. It codes for CASSLKGFGELFF. The variable domain in full, completed from reference TRBV7-6 and TRBJ2-2, reads GAGVSQSPRYKVTKRGQDVALRCDPISGHVSLYWYRQALGQGPEFLTYFNYEAQQDKSGLPNDRFSAERPEGSISTLTIQRTEQRDSAMYRCASSLKGFGELFFGEGSRLTVL.

This clonotype has just a few counts. The gene calls are TRBV3-1 and TRBJ1-1, with 7 bases lining up with TRBD1. CDR1 and CDR2 (germline): LGHDT, YNNKEL (reference sequence). The CDR3 loop spans 14 amino acids. After removal of 3 bases from V and 1 base from J, the junction contained 2 bases not matched to a gene. In DNA form, the CDR3 reads TGTGCCAGCAGCCAGGAGGGGGCGAACACTGAAGCTTTCTTT. It is translated as CASSQEGANTEAFF.

The chain joins TRBV6-2 or TRBV6-3 to TRBJ2-5, with TRBD2 as a possible D gene (7 bases). This CDR3 spans 18 amino acids. Trimming took 2 bases from V and 2 from J, leaving 21 bases between them. Germline-derived CDR1 and CDR2 are MNHEY and SVGEGT. CDR3 loop: CASSYLIEGGTLQETQYF. For the CDR3, the DNA is TGTGCCAGCAGTTACCTCATCGAGGGGGGGACCCTACAAGAGACCCAGTACTTC.

This clonotype came up a few times. The V gene is TRBV7-2, the J gene TRBJ2-3; D may match TRBD1 or TRBD2 (5 bases each). This CDR3 has 15 residues. V was pared by 1 base and J by 9 bases, with 17 bases between. Germline values: CDR1 SGHTA, CDR2 FQGNSA. Here the CDR3 DNA reads TGTGCCAGCAGCTTAGAGAGGGACCTGTCAGGAACGCAGTATTTT. Its protein product is CASSLERDLSGTQYF.

This clonotype was seen a single time. The V call is TRBV11-2, the J call TRBJ1-4; D gene unclear. CDR1 and CDR2 (germline): SGHAT, FQNNGV. Deletions cut 5 bases from V and 10 bases from J, with 23 bases between. This CDR3 region has 16 residues. This CDR3 is CASSTGAGPRAAKLFF. DNA for the CDR3: TGTGCCAGCAGCACCGGAGCAGGACCCAGAGCGGCAAAACTGTTTTTT.

This clonotype was observed once. The chain has TRBV6-6 and TRBJ2-7; 8 nucleotides line up with TRBD1. The CDR3 runs 16 residues. V was pared by 0 bases and J by 0 bases, with 4 bases of the junction left unmatched. Germline-derived CDR1 and CDR2 are MNHNY and SVGAGI (reference sequence). The CDR3 region has the DNA TGTGCCAGCAGTTACTCACGGACAGGGAACTCCTACGAGCAGTACTTC. Amino acid sequence: CASSYSRTGNSYEQYF.